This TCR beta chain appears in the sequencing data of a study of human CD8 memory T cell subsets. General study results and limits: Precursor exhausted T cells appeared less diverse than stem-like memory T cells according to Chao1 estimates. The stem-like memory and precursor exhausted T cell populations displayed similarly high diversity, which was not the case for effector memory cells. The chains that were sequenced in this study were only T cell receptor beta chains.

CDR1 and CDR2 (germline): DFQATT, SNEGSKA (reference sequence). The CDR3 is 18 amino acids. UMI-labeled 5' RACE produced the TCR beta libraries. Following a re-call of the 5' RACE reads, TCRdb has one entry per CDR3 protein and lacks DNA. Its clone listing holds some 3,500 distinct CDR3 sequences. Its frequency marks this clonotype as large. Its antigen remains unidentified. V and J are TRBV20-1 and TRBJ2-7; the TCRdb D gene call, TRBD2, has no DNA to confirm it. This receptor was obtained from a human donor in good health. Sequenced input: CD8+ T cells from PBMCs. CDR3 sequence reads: CSARDLITMEGSGYEQYF.